This T cell receptor (beta chain) derives from a study of T cells in Graves' hyperthyroidism and ophthalmopathy. Findings and limits, study-wide: Clonotypes that were expanded in thyroid above 0.001 mostly appeared in blood too. From stable hyperthyroidism, ophthalmopathy was separated by a 13 V-J model. It was a median roughly 6.5 months before onset that the model predicted ophthalmopathy.

TCR beta CDR3 regions were amplified from RNA. When the TCR CDR3 underwent first-round RT-PCR, the HTBI primer set was used. In TCRdb, the multiplex PCR reads were re-called with MiXCR into one record per CDR3 protein. This sample has roughly 500,000 distinct CDR3 sequences, with 46% found just once. The CDR3 extends over 16 amino acids. The germline V gene encodes CDR1 SQVTM and CDR2 ANQGSEA. Trimming took 2 bases from V and 4 from J; bases not matched to a gene: 8. This clonotype was counted ten times or more. As yet, its antigen is unknown. Uncontrolled infection, other autoimmune disease, pregnancy or lactation excluded patients.

The rearrangement uses TRBV29-1 and TRBJ2-7; 13 bases agree with TRBD2. Sample: peripheral blood or thyroid tissue (not recorded which). The receptor comes from an adult woman with Graves' disease, either hyperthyroidism or ophthalmopathy (not recorded which). The CDR3, as DNA: TGCAGCGTTGAATCCGGGACTAGCGGGACGAGGTACGAGCAGTACTTC. It encodes CSVESGTSGTRYEQYF.